Sequencing of this T cell receptor (beta chain) was carried out in a study of T cell changes during pregnancy in multiple sclerosis. Only in-frame clones appear in the TCRdb table, and some are missing; sequencing was by immunoSEQ multiplex PCR. The sample contains about 48,000 clones, approximately 92% of which appear only once. This clone was detected only a few times. Germline V gives CDR1 LNHDA, CDR2 SQIVND (reference sequence). The CDR3 spans 16 residues. V was trimmed by 1 base and J by 7 bases, leaving 19 bases between them. This specimen consisted of CD4+ T cells from peripheral blood mononuclear cells, obtained in the second trimester of pregnancy. The receptor's source is a female donor in good health, enrolled as a control in a pregnancy study. The chain combines TRBV19 with TRBJ1-1; D possibly corresponds to TRBD1 (6 bases). The CDR3 DNA reads TGTGCCAGTAGTATAGGTAGGGGGTACTTCACCGATGAAGCTTTCTTT. Residues: CASSIGRGYFTDEAFF. Drawing the rest from reference TRBV19 and TRBJ1-1, the complete variable domain is DGGITQSPKYLFRKEGQNVTLSCEQNLNHDAMYWYRQDPGQGLRLIYYSQIVNDFQKGDIAEGYSVSREKKESFPLTVTSAQKNPTAFYLCASSIGRGYFTDEAFFGQGTRLTVV.